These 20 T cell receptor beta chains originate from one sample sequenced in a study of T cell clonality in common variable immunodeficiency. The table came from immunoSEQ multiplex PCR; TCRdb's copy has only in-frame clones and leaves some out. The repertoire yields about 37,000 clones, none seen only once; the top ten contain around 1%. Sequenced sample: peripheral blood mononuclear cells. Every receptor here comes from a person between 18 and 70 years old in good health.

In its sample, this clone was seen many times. The CDR3 DNA, read in part, is TGCAGTGCTAGAGTGTCCGGGGGGCGCTTATTCGAAAAA. Its protein product is CSARVSGGRLFEK. The CDR3 in full is CSARVSGGRLFEKLFF. V and J are TRBV20-1 and TRBJ1-4; maybe TRBD1 (6 bases). Read coverage stops 3 residues before the CDR3 terminus; the germline J gene supplies the remainder. V was trimmed by 1 base and J by 8 bases, leaving 20 bases between them. Germline V lookup: CDR1 DFQATT, CDR2 SNEGSKA (reference sequence). The CDR3 sequence is 16 residues long.

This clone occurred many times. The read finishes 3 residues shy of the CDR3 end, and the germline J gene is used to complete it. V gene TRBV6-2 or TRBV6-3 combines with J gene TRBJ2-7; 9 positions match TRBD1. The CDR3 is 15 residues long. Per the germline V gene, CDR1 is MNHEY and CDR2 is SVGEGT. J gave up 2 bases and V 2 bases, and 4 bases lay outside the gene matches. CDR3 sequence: CASSYPTGGPYEQYF. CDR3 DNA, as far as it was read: TGTGCCAGCAGTTACCCGACAGGGGGTCCCTACGAG.

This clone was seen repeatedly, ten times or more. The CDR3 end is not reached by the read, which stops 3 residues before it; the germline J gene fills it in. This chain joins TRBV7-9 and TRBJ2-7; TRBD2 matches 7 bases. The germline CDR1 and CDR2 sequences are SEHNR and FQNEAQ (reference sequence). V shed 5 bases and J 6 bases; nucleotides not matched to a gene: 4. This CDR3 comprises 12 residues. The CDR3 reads CASSPPGGEQYF. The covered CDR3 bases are TGTGCCAGCAGCCCCCCGGGGGGCGAG. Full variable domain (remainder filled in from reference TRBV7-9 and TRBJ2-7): DTGVSQNPRHKITKRGQNVTFRCDPISEHNRLYWYRQTLGQGPEFLTYFQNEAQLEKSRLLSDRFSAERPKGSFSTLEIQRTEQGDSAMYLCASSPPGGEQYFGPGTRLTVT.

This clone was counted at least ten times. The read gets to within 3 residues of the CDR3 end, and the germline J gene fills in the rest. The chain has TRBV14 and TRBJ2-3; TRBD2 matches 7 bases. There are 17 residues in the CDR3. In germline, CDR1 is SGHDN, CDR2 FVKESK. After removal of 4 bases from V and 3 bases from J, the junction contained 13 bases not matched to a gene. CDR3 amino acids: CASSRATRGGRTDTQYF. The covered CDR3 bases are TGTGCCAGCAGCCGAGCAACCCGCGGGGGTAGAACAGATACG.

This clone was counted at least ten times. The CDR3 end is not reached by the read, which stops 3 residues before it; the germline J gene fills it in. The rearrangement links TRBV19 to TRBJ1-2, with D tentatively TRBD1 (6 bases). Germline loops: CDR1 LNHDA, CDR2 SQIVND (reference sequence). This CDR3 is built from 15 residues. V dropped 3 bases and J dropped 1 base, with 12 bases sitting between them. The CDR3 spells CASSILGHLNYGYTF. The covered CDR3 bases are TGTGCCAGTAGTATTCTGGGACATCTTAACTATGGC.

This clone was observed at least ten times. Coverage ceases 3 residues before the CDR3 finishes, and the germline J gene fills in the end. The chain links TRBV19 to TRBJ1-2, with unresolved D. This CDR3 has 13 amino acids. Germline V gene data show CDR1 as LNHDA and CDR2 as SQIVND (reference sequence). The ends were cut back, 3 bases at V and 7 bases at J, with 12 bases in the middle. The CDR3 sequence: CASSISAGGGYTF. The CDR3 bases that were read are TGTGCCAGTAGTATCTCGGCGGGAGGTGGC.

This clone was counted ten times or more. CDR3 bases read: TGCGCCAGCAGCTTGGCATGGTTAGCCACAGGGGGCGGAGATGGC. Amino acids: CASSLAWLATGGGDG. The entire CDR3 reads CASSLAWLATGGGDGYTF. The rearrangement uses TRBV5-1 and TRBJ1-2, with 9 bases identical to TRBD1. The read ends 3 residues early relative to the CDR3; the germline J gene fills the gap. Germline V gene lookup returns CDR1 SGHRS and CDR2 YFSETQ. The CDR3 spans 18 residues. J was trimmed by 6 bases and V by 0 bases; bases with no gene match: 15.

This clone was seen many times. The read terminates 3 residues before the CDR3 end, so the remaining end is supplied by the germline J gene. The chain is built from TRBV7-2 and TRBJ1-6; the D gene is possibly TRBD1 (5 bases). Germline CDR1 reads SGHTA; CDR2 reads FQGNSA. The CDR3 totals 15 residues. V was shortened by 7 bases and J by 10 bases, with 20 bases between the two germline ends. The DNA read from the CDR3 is TGTGCCAGCACCACCCTCGGCGGGGGAGGATCACCC. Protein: CASTTLGGGGSP. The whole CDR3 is CASTTLGGGGSPLHF.

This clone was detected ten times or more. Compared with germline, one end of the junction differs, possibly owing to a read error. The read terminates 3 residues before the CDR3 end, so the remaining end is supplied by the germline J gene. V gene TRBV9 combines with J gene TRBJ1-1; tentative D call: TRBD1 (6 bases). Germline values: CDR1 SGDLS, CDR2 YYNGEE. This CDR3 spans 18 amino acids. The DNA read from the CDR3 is TGTGCCTGCAGCCCCCGAGGTCAGGGTCAGGGGTTGAACACTGAA. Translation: CACSPRGQGQGLNTE. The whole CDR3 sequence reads CACSPRGQGQGLNTEAFF.

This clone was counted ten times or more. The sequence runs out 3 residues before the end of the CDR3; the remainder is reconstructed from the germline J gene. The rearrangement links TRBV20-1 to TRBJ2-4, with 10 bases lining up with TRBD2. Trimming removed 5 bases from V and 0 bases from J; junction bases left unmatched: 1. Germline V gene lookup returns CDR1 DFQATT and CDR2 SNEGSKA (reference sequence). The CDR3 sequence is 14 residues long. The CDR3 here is CSAPSGGAKNIQYF. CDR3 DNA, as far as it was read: TGCAGTGCTCCTAGCGGGGGAGCCAAAAACATT.

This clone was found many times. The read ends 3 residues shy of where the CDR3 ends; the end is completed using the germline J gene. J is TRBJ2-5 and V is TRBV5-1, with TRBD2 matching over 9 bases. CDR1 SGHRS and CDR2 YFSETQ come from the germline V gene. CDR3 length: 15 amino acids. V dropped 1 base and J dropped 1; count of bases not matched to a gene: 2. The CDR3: CASSLISGGQETQYF. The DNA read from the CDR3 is TGCGCCAGCAGCTTGATTAGCGGGGGCCAAGAGACC.

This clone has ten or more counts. The CDR3 is CASSLNPRFSYEQYF. The sequenced CDR3 bases are TGTGCCAGCAGCTTGAATCCCCGGTTCTCCTACGAG. The gene calls are TRBV5-6 and TRBJ2-7; no reliable D call. The sequence runs out 3 residues before the end of the CDR3; the remainder is reconstructed from the germline J gene. The germline V and J ends were trimmed by 1 base and 0 bases, with 11 bases remaining between them. Germline values: CDR1 SGHDT, CDR2 YYEEEE. This CDR3 contains 15 residues. Looking up the rest from reference TRBV5-6 and TRBJ2-7 gives the full variable domain: DAGVTQSPTHLIKTRGQQVTLRCSPKSGHDTVSWYQQALGQGPQFIFQYYEEEERQRGNFPDRFSGHQFPNYSSELNVNALLLGDSALYLCASSLNPRFSYEQYFGPGTRLTVT.

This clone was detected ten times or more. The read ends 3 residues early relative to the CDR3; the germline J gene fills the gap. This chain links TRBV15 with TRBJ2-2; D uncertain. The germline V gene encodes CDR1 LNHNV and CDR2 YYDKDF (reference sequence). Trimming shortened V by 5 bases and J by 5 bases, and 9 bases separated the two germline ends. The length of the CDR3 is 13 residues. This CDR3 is CATSGRVTGELFF. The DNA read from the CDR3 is TGTGCCACCAGCGGCCGGGTTACCGGGGAG.

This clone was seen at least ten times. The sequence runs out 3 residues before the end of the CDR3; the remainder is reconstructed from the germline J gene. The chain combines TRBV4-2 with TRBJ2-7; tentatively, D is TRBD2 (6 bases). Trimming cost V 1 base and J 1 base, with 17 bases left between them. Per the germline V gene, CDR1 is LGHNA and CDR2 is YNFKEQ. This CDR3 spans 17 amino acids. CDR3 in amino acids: CASSQVRGLIGSYEQYF. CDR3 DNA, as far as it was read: TGTGCCAGCAGCCAAGTAAGAGGACTAATAGGATCCTACGAG.

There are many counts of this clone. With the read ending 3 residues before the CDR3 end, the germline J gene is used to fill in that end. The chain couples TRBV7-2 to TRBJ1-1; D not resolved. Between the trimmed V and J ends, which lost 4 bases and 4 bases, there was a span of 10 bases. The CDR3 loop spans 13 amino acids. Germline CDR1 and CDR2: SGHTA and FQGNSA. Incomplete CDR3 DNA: TGTGCCAGCAGCTCGATCCAGGCCACTGAA. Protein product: CASSSIQATE. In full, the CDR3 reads CASSSIQATEAFF.

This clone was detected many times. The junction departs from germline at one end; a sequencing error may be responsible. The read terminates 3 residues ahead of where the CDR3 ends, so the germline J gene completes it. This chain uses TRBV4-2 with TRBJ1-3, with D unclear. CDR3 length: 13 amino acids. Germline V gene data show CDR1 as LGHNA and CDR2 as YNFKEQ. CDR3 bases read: TGCGCCAGCAGCCAAGGTACTGGAAACACC. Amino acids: CASSQGTGNT. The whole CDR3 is CASSQGTGNTIYF.

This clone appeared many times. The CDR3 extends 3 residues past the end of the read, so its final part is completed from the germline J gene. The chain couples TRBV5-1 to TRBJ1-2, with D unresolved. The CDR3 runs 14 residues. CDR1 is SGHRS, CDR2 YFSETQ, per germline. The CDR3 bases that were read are TGCGCCAGCAGCTTGGACCCCCTGACCAGGGGC. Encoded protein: CASSLDPLTRG. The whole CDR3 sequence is CASSLDPLTRGYTF.

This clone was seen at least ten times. The sequenced part of the CDR3 DNA is TGCGCCAGCAGCCCTAGACAGGGAGGATGGAACACTGAA. Its translation is CASSPRQGGWNTE. The entire CDR3 sequence reads CASSPRQGGWNTEAFF. The chain combines TRBV5-1 with TRBJ1-1; 7 nucleotides match TRBD1. The read is 3 residues too short to cover the CDR3 end, so that end is filled in from the germline J gene. The ends lost 4 bases at V and 1 base at J; junction bases unmatched: 10. CDR1 is SGHRS, CDR2 YFSETQ, per germline. CDR3 length equals 16 residues. Filled out from reference TRBV5-1 and TRBJ1-1, the complete variable domain reads KAGVTQTPRYLIKTRGQQVTLSCSPISGHRSVSWYQQTPGQGLQFLFEYFSETQRNKGNFPGRFSGRQFSNSRSEMNVSTLELGDSALYLCASSPRQGGWNTEAFFGQGTRLTVV.

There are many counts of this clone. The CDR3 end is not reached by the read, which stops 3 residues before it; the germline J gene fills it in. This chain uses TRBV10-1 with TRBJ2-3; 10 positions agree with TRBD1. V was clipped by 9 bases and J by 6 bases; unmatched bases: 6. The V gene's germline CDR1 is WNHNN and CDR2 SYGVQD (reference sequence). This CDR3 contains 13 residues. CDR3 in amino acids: CASRQGARDTQYF. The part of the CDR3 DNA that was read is TGCGCCAGTAGACAGGGGGCAAGGGATACG.

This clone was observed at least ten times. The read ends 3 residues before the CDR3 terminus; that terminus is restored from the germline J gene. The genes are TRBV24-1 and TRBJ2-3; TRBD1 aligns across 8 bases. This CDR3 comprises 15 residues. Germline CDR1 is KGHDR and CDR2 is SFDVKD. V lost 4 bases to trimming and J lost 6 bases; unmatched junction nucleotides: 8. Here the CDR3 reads CATSDPRGPGDTQYF. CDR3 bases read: TGTGCCACCAGTGACCCCAGGGGGCCGGGGGATACG.